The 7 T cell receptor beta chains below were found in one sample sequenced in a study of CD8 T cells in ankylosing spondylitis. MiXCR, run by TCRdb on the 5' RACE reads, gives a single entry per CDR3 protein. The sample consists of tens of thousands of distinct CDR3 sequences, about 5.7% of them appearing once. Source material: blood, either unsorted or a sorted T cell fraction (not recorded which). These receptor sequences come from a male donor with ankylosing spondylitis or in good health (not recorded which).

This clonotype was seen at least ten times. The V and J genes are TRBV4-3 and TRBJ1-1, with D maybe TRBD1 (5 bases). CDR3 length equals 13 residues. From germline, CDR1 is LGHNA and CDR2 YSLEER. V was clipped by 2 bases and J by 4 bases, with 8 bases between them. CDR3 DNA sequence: TGCGCCAGCAGCCAATTTAGGGGCACTGAAGCTTTCTTT. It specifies CASSQFRGTEAFF.

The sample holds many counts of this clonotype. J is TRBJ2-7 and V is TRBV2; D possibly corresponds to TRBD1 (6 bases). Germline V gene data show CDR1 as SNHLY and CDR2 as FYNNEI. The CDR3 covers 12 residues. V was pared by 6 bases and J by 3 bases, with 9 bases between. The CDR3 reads CASRVDSYEQYF. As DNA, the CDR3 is TGTGCCAGCAGAGTGGACAGCTACGAGCAGTACTTC.

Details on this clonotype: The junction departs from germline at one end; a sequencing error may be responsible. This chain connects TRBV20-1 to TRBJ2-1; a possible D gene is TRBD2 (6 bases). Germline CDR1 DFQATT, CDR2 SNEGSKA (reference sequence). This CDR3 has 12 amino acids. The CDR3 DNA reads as TGCAGTGCTGGACGGGGGATTAATGAGAAGTTCTTC. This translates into CSAGRGINEKFF.

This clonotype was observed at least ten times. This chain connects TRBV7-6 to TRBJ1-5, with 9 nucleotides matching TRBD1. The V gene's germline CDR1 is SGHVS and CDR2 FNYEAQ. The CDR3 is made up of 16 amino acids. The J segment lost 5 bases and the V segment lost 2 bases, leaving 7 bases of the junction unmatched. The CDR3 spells CASSLTPGTGYQPQHF. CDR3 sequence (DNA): TGTGCCAGCAGCTTAACCCCGGGGACAGGGTATCAGCCCCAGCATTTT.

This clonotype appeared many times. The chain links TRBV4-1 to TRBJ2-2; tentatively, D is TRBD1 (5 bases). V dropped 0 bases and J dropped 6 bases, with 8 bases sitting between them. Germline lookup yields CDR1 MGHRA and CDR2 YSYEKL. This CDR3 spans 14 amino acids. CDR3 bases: TGCGCCAGCAGCCAAGAAATAGGGGCCGGGGAGCTGTTTTTT. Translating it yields CASSQEIGAGELFF.

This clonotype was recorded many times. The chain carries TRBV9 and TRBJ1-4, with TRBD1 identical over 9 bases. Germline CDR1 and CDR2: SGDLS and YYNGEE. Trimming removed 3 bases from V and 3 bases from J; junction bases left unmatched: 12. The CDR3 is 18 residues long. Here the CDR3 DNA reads TGTGCCAGCAGCGCCGGGACAGGGAAGAGTTCGGCTAATGAAAAACTGTTTTTT. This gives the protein CASSAGTGKSSANEKLFF.

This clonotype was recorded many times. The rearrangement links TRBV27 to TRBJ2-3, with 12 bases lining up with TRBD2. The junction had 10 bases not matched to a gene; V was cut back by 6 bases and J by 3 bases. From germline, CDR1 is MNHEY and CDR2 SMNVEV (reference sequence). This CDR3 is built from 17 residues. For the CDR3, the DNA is TGTGCCAGCAGCACTACTCTAGCGGGGGGGTCGACAGATACGCAGTATTTT. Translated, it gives CASSTTLAGGSTDTQYF.